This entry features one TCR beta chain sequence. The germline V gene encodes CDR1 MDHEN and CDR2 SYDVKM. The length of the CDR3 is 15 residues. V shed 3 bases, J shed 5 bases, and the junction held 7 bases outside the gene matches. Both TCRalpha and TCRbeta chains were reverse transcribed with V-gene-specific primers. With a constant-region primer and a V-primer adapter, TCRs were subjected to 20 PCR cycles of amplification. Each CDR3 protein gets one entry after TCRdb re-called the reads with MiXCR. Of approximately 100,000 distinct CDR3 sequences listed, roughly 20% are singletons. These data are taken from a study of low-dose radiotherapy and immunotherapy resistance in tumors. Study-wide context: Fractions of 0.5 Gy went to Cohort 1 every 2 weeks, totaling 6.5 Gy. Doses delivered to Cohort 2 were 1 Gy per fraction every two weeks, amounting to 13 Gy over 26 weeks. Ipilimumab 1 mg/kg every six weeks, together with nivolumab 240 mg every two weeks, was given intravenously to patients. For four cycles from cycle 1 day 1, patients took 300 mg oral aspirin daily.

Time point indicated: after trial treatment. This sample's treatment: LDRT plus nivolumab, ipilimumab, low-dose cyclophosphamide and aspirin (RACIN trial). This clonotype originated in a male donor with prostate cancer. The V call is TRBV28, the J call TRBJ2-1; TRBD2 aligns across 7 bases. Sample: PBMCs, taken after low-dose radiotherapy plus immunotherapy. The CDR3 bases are TGTGCCAGCAGTTTGAGACCAGCGGGGCACAATGAGCAGTTCTTC. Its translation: CASSLRPAGHNEQFF.